The present T cell receptor (beta chain) was sequenced within a study of shared clonotypes between healthy human individuals. The study, taken as a whole, reports: Shared across a handful of donors were around 5% of the naive CD4 clonotypes. Genetic and exposure-history diversity was limited by the few donors.

Comment on this clone: The antigen remains unidentified.

Healthy and HIV-negative, the adult donors had no recent acute infections or vaccinations. This CDR3 has 16 residues. The germline V gene has CDR1 SGHTA and CDR2 FQGNSA. V lost 0 bases and J lost 1; bases outside the gene matches: 5. A 200 ng quantity of DNA, tens of thousands of T cell genomes, went into the sorted-subset replicate PCRs. Data came from immunoSEQ multiplex PCR; TCRdb stores just in-frame clones and leaves some out. The table lists under 1,900,000 clones, 97% to 99% of them singletons, with 0.3% to 0.45% in the top ten. The specimen was naive CD4+ T cells sorted from blood. Regarding subset: CD45RA+ positively selected. The chain has TRBV7-2 and TRBJ2-7, with TRBD2 matching over 8 bases. The clonotype was recovered from a young man in good health. The CDR3 DNA sequence: TGTGCCAGCAGCTTAGCTGCTACTAGCGGTTCCTACGAGCAGTACTTC. This gives the protein CASSLAATSGSYEQYF.